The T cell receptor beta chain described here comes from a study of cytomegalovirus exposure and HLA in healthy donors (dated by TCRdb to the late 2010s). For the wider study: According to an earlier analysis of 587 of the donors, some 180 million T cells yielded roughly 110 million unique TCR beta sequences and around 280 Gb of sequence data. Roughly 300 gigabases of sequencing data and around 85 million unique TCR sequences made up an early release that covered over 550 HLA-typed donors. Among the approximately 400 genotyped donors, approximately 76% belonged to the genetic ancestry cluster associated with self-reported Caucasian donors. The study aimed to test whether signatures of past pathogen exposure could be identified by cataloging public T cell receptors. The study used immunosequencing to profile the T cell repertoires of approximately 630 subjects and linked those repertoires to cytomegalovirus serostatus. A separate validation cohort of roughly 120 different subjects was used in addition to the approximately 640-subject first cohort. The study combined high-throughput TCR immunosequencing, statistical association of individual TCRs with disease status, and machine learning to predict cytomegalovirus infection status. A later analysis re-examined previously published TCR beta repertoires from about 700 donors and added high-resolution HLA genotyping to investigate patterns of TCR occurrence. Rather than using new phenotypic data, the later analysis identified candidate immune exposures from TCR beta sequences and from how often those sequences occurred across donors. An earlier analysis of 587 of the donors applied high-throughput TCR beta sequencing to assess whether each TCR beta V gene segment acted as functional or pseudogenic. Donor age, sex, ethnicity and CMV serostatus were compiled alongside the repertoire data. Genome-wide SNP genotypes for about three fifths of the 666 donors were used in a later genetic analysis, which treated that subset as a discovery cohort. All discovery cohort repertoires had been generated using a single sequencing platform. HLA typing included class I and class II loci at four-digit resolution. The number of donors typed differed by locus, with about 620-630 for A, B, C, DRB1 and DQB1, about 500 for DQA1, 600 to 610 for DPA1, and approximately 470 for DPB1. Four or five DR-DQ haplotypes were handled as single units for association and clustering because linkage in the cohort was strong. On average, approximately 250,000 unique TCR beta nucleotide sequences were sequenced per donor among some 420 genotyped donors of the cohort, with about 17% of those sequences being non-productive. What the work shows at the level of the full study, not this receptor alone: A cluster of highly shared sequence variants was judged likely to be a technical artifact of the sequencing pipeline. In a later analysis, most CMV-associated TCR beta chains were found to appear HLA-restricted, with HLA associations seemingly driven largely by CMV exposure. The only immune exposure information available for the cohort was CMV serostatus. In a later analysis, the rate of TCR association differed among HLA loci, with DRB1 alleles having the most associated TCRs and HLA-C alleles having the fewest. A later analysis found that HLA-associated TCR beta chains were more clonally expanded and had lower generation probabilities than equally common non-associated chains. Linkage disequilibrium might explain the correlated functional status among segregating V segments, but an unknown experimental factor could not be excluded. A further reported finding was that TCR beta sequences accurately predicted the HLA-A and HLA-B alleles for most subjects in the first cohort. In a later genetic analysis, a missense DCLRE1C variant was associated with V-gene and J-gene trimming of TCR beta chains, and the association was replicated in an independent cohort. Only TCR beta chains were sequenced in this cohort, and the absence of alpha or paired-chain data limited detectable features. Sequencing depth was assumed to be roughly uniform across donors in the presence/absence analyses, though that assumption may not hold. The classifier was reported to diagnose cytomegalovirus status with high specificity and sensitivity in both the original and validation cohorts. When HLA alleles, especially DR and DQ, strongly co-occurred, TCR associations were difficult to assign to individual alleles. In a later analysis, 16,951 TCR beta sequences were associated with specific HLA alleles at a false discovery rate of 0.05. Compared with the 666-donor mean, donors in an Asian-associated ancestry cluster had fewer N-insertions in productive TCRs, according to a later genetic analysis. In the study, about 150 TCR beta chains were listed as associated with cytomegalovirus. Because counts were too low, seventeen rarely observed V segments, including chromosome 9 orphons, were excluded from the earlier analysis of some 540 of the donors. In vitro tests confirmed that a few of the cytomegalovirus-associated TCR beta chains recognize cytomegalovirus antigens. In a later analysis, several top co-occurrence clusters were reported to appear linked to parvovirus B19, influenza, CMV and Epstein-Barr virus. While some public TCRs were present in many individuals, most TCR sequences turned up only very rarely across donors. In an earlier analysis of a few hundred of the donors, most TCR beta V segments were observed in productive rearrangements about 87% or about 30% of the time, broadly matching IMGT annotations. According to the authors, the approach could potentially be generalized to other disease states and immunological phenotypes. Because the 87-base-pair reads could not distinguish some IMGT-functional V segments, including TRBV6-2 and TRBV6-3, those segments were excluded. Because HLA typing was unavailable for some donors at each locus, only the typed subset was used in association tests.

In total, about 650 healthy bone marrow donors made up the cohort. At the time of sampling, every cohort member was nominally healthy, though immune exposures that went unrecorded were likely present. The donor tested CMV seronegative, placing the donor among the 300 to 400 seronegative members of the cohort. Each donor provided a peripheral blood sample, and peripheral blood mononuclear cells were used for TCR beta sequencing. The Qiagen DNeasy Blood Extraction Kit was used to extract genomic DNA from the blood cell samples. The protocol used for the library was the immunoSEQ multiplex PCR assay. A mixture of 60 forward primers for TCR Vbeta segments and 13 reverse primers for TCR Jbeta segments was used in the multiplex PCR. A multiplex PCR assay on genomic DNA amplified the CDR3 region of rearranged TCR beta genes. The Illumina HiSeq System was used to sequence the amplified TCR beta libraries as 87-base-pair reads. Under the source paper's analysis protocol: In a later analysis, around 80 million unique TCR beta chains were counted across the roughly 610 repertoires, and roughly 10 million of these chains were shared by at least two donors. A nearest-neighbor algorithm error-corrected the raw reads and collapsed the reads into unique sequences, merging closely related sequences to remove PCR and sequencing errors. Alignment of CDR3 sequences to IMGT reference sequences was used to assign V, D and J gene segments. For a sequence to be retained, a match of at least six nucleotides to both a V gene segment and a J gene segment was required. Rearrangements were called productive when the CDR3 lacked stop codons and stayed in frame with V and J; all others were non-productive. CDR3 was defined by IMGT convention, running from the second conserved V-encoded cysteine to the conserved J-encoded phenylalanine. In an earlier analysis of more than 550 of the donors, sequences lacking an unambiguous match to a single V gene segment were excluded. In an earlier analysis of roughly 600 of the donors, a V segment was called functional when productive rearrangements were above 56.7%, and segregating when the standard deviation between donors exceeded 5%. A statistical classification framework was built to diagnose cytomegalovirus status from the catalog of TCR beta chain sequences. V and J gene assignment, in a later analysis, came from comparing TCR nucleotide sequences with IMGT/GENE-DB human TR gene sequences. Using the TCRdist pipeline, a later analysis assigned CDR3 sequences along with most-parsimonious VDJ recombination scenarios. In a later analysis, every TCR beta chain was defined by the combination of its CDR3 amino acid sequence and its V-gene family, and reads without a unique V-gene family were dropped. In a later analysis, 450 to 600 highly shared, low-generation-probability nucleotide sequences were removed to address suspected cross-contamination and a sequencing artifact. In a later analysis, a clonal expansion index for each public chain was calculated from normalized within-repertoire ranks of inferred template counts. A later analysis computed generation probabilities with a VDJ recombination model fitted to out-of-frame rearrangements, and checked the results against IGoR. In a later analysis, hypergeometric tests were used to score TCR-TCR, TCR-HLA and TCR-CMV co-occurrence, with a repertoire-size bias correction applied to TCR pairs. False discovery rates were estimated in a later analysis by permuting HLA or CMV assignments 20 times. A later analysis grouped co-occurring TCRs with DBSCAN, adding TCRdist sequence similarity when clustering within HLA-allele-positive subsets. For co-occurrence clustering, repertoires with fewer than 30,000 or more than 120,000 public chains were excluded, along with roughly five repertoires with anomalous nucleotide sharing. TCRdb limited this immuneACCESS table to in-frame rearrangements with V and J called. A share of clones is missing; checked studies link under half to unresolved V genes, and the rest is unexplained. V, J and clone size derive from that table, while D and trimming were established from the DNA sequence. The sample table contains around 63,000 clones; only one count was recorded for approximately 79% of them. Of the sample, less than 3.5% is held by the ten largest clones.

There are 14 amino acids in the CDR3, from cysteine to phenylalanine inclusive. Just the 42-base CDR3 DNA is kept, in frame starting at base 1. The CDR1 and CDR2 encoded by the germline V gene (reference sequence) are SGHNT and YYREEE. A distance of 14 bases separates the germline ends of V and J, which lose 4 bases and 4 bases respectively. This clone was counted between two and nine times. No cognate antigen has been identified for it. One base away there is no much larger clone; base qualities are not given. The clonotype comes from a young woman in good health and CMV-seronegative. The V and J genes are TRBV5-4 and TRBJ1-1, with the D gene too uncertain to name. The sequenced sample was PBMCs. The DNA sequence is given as TGTGCCAGCAGCCCTGACACGGGGTCCACTGAAGCTTTCTTT. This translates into CASSPDTGSTEAFF.